The 27 T cell receptor beta chains in this list originate from one sample, sequenced in a study of technical replicates of blood from several donors. Generated by immunoSEQ multiplex PCR, the TCRdb table keeps only in-frame clones and is missing some. The sample holds tens of thousands of clones; 85% to 90% are singletons and the top ten take about 5%. Sequenced input: PBMCs. The receptors originated from a human donor in good health. Some clones in this sample may be carry-over from other donors' samples.

The chain employs TRBV6-6 and TRBJ1-6; TRBD1 might be the D (6 bases). The germline V and J ends were trimmed by 7 bases and 8 bases, with 18 bases remaining between them. The V gene's germline CDR1 is MNHNY and CDR2 SVGAGI (reference sequence). The CDR3 covers 15 residues. The CDR3 spells CASNTLDRSDSPLHF. CDR3 in DNA: TGTGCCAGCAATACCCTAGACAGGAGCGATTCACCCCTCCACTTT.

This clone was seen a single time. V is TRBV10-3 and J is TRBJ2-1, with 9 nucleotides matching TRBD1. V gave up 0 bases and J gave up 7 bases; unmatched junction bases: 7. The length of the CDR3 is 16 residues. CDR1 is ENHRY and CDR2 is SYGVKD in the germline V gene. The CDR3: CAISESRGQGGNEQFF. CDR3 DNA sequence: TGTGCCATCAGTGAGTCGCGGGGACAGGGTGGGAATGAGCAGTTCTTC.

The rearrangement uses TRBV25-1 and TRBJ1-2; D remains unclear. The CDR3 runs to 14 residues. Trimming left V 3 bases short and J 8 bases short, with 16 bases between. Per the germline V gene, CDR1 is MGHDK and CDR2 is SYGVNS. The DNA for the CDR3 is TGTGCCAGCAGTGAGGCGGGGAAGCTATGGGGCTACACCTTC. It translates to CASSEAGKLWGYTF.

The chain combines TRBV7-8 with TRBJ1-1; a possible D gene is TRBD1 (6 bases). The V gene's germline CDR1 is SGHVS and CDR2 FQNEAQ. This CDR3 region has 13 residues. V lost 7 bases, J lost 1 base, and 10 bases lay in between. The CDR3 nucleotides are TGTGCCAGCACCAGGGGATGGAACACTGAAGCTTTCTTT. This codes for CASTRGWNTEAFF.

The gene calls are TRBV5-4 and TRBJ2-1; maybe TRBD2 (5 bases). The germline V gene encodes CDR1 SGHNT and CDR2 YYREEE (reference sequence). Trimming left V 4 bases short and J 1 base short, with 15 bases between. The CDR3 extends over 16 amino acids. The CDR3 is CASSANTRPSYNEQFF. CDR3 nucleotide sequence: TGTGCCAGCAGCGCGAATACTAGACCATCCTACAATGAGCAGTTCTTC.

V and J are TRBV7-9 and TRBJ1-4; D may be TRBD1 (5 bases). Trimming shortened V by 5 bases and J by 0 bases, and 16 bases separated the two germline ends. Germline V gene sequence: CDR1 SEHNR, CDR2 FQNEAQ (reference sequence). There are 17 residues in the CDR3. CDR3 DNA: TGTGCCAGCAGCCTTTACAGGCCTTTTGCAACTAATGAAAAACTGTTTTTT. Its protein product is CASSLYRPFATNEKLFF.

The V call is TRBV5-1, the J call TRBJ1-5, with D unresolved. With 0 bases removed from V and 11 bases from J, the gap between germline ends came to 12 bases. The length of the CDR3 is 13 residues. CDR1 SGHRS and CDR2 YFSETQ come from the germline V gene. The CDR3 loop is CASSLAGGSAQHF. CDR3 nucleotides: TGCGCCAGCAGCTTGGCCGGAGGTTCAGCCCAGCATTTT.

The rearrangement joins TRBV15 to TRBJ2-3, with 7 bases identical to TRBD2. CDR1 is LNHNV, CDR2 YYDKDF, per germline (reference sequence). This CDR3 spans 16 amino acids. The trim removed 0 bases at V and 3 bases at J, leaving 6 bases unmatched. The CDR3 loop is CATSRDGTKKTDTQYF. Written as DNA, the CDR3 is TGTGCCACCAGCAGAGATGGGACTAAAAAAACAGATACGCAGTATTTT.

The rearrangement uses TRBV5-1 and TRBJ2-3, with 7 bases matching TRBD1. CDR1 SGHRS and CDR2 YFSETQ come from the germline V gene. V was pared by 0 bases and J by 4 bases, with 2 bases of the junction left unmatched. The CDR3 runs to 14 residues. The CDR3 DNA is TGCGCCAGCAGCTTGGGACAGGGCTCAGATACGCAGTATTTT. Translation gives CASSLGQGSDTQYF.

The gene calls are TRBV11-2 and TRBJ1-6, with 7 bases that match TRBD1. The CDR3 is 14 amino acids. The trim removed 0 bases at V and 9 bases at J, leaving 2 bases unmatched. The germline CDR1 and CDR2 sequences are SGHAT and FQNNGV. CDR3 in amino acids: CASSLEDRVSPLHF. The CDR3 DNA follows: TGTGCCAGCAGCTTAGAAGACAGGGTTTCACCCCTCCACTTT.

This CDR3 is CASSHPAGGPTNTGELFF. CDR3 nucleotide sequence: TGCGCCAGCAGCCACCCCGCGGGCGGGCCCACGAACACCGGGGAGCTGTTTTTT. The chain employs TRBV4-3 and TRBJ2-2, with a weak D call TRBD2 (5 bases). The ends were cut back, 3 bases at V and 0 bases at J, with 17 bases in the middle. CDR1 and CDR2 (germline): LGHNA, YSLEER. The CDR3 loop spans 18 amino acids.

V usage is TRBV7-9 and J usage is TRBJ2-5; TRBD2 aligns across 8 bases. The CDR3 runs 18 residues. Germline V gene data show CDR1 as SEHNR and CDR2 as FQNEAQ (reference sequence). V was pared by 0 bases and J by 7 bases, with 16 bases of the junction left unmatched. CDR3 DNA sequence: TGTGCCAGCAGCTTAGCGCTAGGGGCAGCGGGAGATCTTGGGACCCAGTACTTC. Protein product: CASSLALGAAGDLGTQYF.

The chain carries TRBV19 and TRBJ2-3, with D maybe TRBD1 (6 bases). The germline V gene has CDR1 LNHDA and CDR2 SQIVND (reference sequence). With 5 bases removed from V and 6 bases from J, the gap between germline ends came to 12 bases. The CDR3 extends over 13 amino acids. This chain's CDR3 is CASSVQGIDTQYF. The CDR3, as DNA: TGTGCCAGTAGTGTACAGGGCATTGATACGCAGTATTTT.

The V call is TRBV5-4, the J call TRBJ2-5; 12 bases fit TRBD2. The trim removed 4 bases at V and 7 bases at J, leaving 14 bases unmatched. Germline CDR1 is SGHNT and CDR2 is YYREEE (reference sequence). The CDR3 has 17 amino acids. DNA of the CDR3: TGTGCCAGCAGCCCGGGCGGACTAGCGGGGACCCGTGGGACCCAGTACTTC. It is translated as CASSPGGLAGTRGTQYF.

CDR3 in DNA: TGTGCCAGCAGTTTATCGTGGCGACTAGCGGAGGGCAATGAGCAGTTCTTC. Its translation is CASSLSWRLAEGNEQFF. The gene calls are TRBV27 and TRBJ2-1; 9 nucleotides align to TRBD2. In germline, CDR1 is MNHEY, CDR2 SMNVEV (reference sequence). The CDR3 is 17 residues long. The ends lost 0 bases at V and 6 bases at J; junction bases unmatched: 9.

The sample holds a few counts of this clone. In DNA, the CDR3 is TGTGCCAGCAGCCCTCCGAGAGGGGGCCGGGGCTACACCTTC. Its translation is CASSPPRGGRGYTF. The V gene is TRBV7-9, the J gene TRBJ1-2; 7 bases are a match to TRBD1. This CDR3 contains 14 residues. The junction had 11 bases not matched to a gene; V was cut back by 5 bases and J by 8 bases. CDR1 is SEHNR, CDR2 FQNEAQ, per germline (reference sequence).

This sequence joins TRBV7-2 and TRBJ1-1; 11 nucleotides match TRBD1. Germline V CDR1 and CDR2: SGHTA, FQGNSA. The V and J ends lost 2 bases and 6 bases, in that order; junction bases with no gene match: 5. The CDR3 covers 15 residues. CDR3 in DNA: TGTGCCAGCAGCTTACTCCCGGGACAGGGGGCTGAAGCTTTCTTT. Amino acid sequence: CASSLLPGQGAEAFF. The full variable domain, its missing parts supplied by reference TRBV7-2 and TRBJ1-1, is GAGVSQSPSNKVTEKGKDVELRCDPISGHTALYWYRQSLGQGLEFLIYFQGNSAPDKSGLPSDRFSAERTGGSVSTLTIQRTQQEDSAVYLCASSLLPGQGAEAFFGQGTRLTVV.

The genes are TRBV7-3 and TRBJ2-7; 7 nucleotides match TRBD2. V lost 1 base and J lost 3; bases outside the gene matches: 6. Germline CDR1 reads SGHTA; CDR2 reads FQGTGA. The CDR3 sequence is 15 residues long. CDR3 coding DNA: TGTGCCAGCAGCTTAAGGGCTAGCGGATACTACGAGCAGTACTTC. Translation: CASSLRASGYYEQYF.

This clone showed up just a few times. This chain uses TRBV29-1 with TRBJ1-1, with 7 bases that match TRBD1. This CDR3 spans 13 amino acids. J lost 1 base, V lost 7 bases, and 6 bases had no gene match. CDR1 and CDR2 from the germline V gene are SQVTM and ANQGSEA. The CDR3 DNA reads TGCAGCGCTGCACAGGGGCCGAACACTGAAGCTTTCTTT. It yields the protein CSAAQGPNTEAFF.

This chain links TRBV7-9 with TRBJ2-7; D not resolved. The CDR3 is 13 amino acids. The V end lost 1 base, the J end lost 1 base, and 5 bases lay between the germline ends. The germline gives CDR1 SEHNR, CDR2 FQNEAQ (reference sequence). CDR3 DNA: TGTGCCAGCAGCTTAGACAGTTCCTACGAGCAGTACTTC. Residues: CASSLDSSYEQYF. Complete variable domain (other parts from reference TRBV7-9 and TRBJ2-7): DTGVSQNPRHKITKRGQNVTFRCDPISEHNRLYWYRQTLGQGPEFLTYFQNEAQLEKSRLLSDRFSAERPKGSFSTLEIQRTEQGDSAMYLCASSLDSSYEQYFGPGTRLTVT.

V gene TRBV6-5 combines with J gene TRBJ2-1; possible D gene TRBD1, 7 bases. The CDR3 spans 14 residues. From germline, CDR1 is MNHEY and CDR2 SVGAGI. Trimming removed 6 bases at V and 2 bases at J, with 11 bases between. CDR3: CASRAGGTYNEQFF. CDR3 bases: TGTGCCAGCAGGGCAGGGGGGACCTACAATGAGCAGTTCTTC.

The V gene is TRBV28, the J gene TRBJ2-1; a possible D gene is TRBD2 (6 bases). V gave up 3 bases and J gave up 2 bases, with 20 bases separating them. CDR3 size: 18 residues. The V gene's germline CDR1 is MDHEN and CDR2 SYDVKM. The CDR3 is CASSLNGYGGKAYNEQFF. The DNA for the CDR3 is TGTGCCAGCAGTTTGAATGGATACGGGGGTAAGGCCTACAATGAGCAGTTCTTC.

The rearrangement joins TRBV21-1 to TRBJ1-2; TRBD1 was called by the table and not checked on the DNA. TRBV21-1 is assigned pseudogene status. The CDR3 has 15 residues. The CDR3 sequence: CASTTPRGRNYGYTF. CDR3 sequence (DNA): TGTGCCAGCACGACTCCTAGGGGGCGGAACTATGGCTACACCTTC.

The chain is built from TRBV2 and TRBJ2-7; D might be TRBD1 (5 bases). The CDR3 spans 13 residues. V shed 4 bases and J shed 2 bases, with 9 bases lying between them. The V gene's germline CDR1 is SNHLY and CDR2 FYNNEI. The CDR3 loop reads CASSGRQPYEQYF. In DNA, the CDR3 is TGTGCCAGCAGTGGGCGACAGCCCTACGAGCAGTACTTC.

This chain uses TRBV28 with TRBJ1-2, with D tentatively TRBD1 (5 bases). Germline loops: CDR1 MDHEN, CDR2 SYDVKM. CDR3 length equals 17 residues. V lost 0 bases and J lost 0, with 14 bases in between. CDR3 nucleotides: TGTGCCAGCAGTTTATGGGGCAGGGAGGGTCCTAACTATGGCTACACCTTC. It translates to CASSLWGREGPNYGYTF.

The rearrangement joins TRBV7-9 to TRBJ2-4; D may be TRBD1 (5 bases). Germline V gene lookup returns CDR1 SEHNR and CDR2 FQNEAQ (reference sequence). The V end was cut by 5 bases, the J end by 6 bases, with 17 bases between. The CDR3 extends over 15 amino acids. The CDR3 sequence: CASSGDSPESNIQYF. CDR3 DNA sequence: TGTGCCAGCAGCGGAGACAGCCCAGAATCAAACATTCAGTACTTC.

The J gene is TRBJ2-1, the V gene TRBV5-1, with TRBD1 matching over 9 bases. The CDR3 has 17 amino acids. Germline V gene data show CDR1 as SGHRS and CDR2 as YFSETQ. J was trimmed by 1 base and V by 2 bases; bases with no gene match: 7. As DNA, the CDR3 is TGCGCCAGCAGCTTAGACCCCGGGACAGGGTCCTACAATGAGCAGTTCTTC. This sequence encodes CASSLDPGTGSYNEQFF.